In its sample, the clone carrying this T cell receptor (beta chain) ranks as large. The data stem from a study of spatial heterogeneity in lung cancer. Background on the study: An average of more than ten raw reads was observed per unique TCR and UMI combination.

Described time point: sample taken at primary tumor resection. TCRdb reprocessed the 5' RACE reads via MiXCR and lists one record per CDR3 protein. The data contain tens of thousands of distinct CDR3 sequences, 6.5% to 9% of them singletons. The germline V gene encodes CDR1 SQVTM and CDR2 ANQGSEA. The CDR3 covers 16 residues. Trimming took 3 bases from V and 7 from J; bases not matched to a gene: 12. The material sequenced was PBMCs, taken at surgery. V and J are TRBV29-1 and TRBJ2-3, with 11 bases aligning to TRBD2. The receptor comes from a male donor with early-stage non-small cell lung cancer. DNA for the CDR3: TGCAGCGTTGAGTCCCCCCTAGCGGGAGGTGTATATACGCAGTATTTT. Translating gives CSVESPLAGGVYTQYF.